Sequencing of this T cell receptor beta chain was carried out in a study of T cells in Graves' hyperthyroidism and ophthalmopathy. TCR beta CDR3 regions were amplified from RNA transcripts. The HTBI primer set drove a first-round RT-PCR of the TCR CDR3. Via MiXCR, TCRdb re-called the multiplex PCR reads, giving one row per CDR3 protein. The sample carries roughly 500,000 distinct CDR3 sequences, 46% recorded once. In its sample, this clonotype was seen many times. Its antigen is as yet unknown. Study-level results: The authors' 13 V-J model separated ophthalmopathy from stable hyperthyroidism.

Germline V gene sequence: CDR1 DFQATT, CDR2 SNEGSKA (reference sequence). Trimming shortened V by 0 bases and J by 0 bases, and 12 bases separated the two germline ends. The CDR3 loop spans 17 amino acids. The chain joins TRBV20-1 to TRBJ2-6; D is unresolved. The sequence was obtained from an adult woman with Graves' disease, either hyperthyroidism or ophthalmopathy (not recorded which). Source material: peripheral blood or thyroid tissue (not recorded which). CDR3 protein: CSARDIGHHSGANVLTF. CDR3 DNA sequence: TGCAGTGCTAGAGATATAGGTCATCACTCTGGGGCCAACGTCCTGACTTTC.